The 32 T cell receptor beta chains given below trace back to one sample, sequenced in a study of blood T cell repertoires in COVID-19. Clones were sequenced by immunoSEQ multiplex PCR, and TCRdb holds only the in-frame ones, with some missing. The top ten hold roughly 8.9% of the sample, which has 310,000 or so clones, over 80% seen once. Input material: peripheral blood. The receptors shown here come from a man aged 25-40 years with COVID-19, enrolled during active disease.

The rearrangement uses TRBV2 and TRBJ2-7, with TRBD1 as a possible D gene (6 bases). Germline CDR1 reads SNHLY; CDR2 reads FYNNEI. V was cut by 6 bases and J by 7 bases, with 13 bases left in between. This CDR3 has 12 amino acids. The CDR3 nucleotides are TGTGCCAGCAGAATCAGGGGTACGGAGCAGTACTTC. Amino acid sequence: CASRIRGTEQYF.

V is TRBV5-6 and J is TRBJ2-1; possibly TRBD2 for D (6 bases). Germline CDR1 is SGHDT and CDR2 is YYEEEE. The CDR3 is 15 residues long. The germline V and J ends were trimmed by 3 bases and 9 bases, with 19 bases remaining between them. CDR3 residues: CASSSKARVGGEQFF. In nucleotides, the CDR3 is TGTGCCAGCAGCTCCAAAGCCAGGGTCGGGGGTGAGCAGTTCTTC.

The rearrangement uses TRBV6-2 or TRBV6-3 and TRBJ2-3, with a tentative D call TRBD2 (7 bases). Germline loops: CDR1 MNHEY, CDR2 SVGEGT. There are 16 residues in the CDR3. The V gene lost 1 base and the J gene lost 2 bases, with 13 bases spanning the gap. The CDR3 spells CASSYYQRGHTDTQYF. CDR3 nucleotide sequence: TGTGCCAGCAGTTACTATCAGCGGGGACACACAGATACGCAGTATTTT.

The chain has TRBV6-1 and TRBJ1-1; 11 nucleotides line up with TRBD1. The germline V gene encodes CDR1 MNHNS and CDR2 SASEGT. V dropped 0 bases and J dropped 0; count of bases not matched to a gene: 12. The CDR3 is 20 residues long. The CDR3 here is CASSEARTGGRIWVNTEAFF. CDR3 bases: TGTGCCAGCAGTGAAGCGAGGACAGGGGGCCGGATTTGGGTGAACACTGAAGCTTTCTTT.

The chain links TRBV20-1 to TRBJ2-3, with 9 positions matching TRBD1. This CDR3 has 15 residues. Trimming cost V 3 bases and J 1 base; bases outside gene matches: 5. Germline V gene sequence: CDR1 DFQATT, CDR2 SNEGSKA (reference sequence). CDR3 loop: CSASPRDRGTDTQYF. DNA for the CDR3: TGCAGTGCTAGTCCCAGGGACAGGGGCACAGATACGCAGTATTTT.

The V and J genes are TRBV19 and TRBJ1-1, with unresolved D. The ends were cut back, 3 bases at V and 2 bases at J, with 10 bases in the middle. In germline, CDR1 is LNHDA, CDR2 SQIVND (reference sequence). The CDR3 consists of 14 residues. CDR3 sequence (DNA): TGTGCCAGTAGTATTTCAACACCTAACACTGAAGCTTTCTTT. The encoded protein is CASSISTPNTEAFF.

The J gene is TRBJ2-7, the V gene TRBV29-1; 10 positions match TRBD1. V was pared by 6 bases and J by 3 bases, with 8 bases of the junction left unmatched. The CDR3 runs 14 residues. Looked up from germline, CDR1 is SQVTM and CDR2 is ANQGSEA. The CDR3 bases are TGCAGCGTCTCGTGGACAGGGGGTCTCTACGAGCAGTACTTC. As protein: CSVSWTGGLYEQYF.

The chain combines TRBV12-3 or TRBV12-4 with TRBJ2-7; 8 bases agree with TRBD1. CDR3 length: 13 residues. V was clipped by 3 bases and J by 3 bases; unmatched bases: 1. This chain's CDR3 is CASSFTGGYEQYF. CDR3 nucleotides: TGTGCCAGCAGTTTTACAGGGGGCTACGAGCAGTACTTC.

The chain couples TRBV27 to TRBJ2-1; D unclear. Trimming took off 8 bases at V and 9 bases at J, with 11 bases between the two ends. The CDR3 totals 11 residues. Germline loops: CDR1 MNHEY, CDR2 SMNVEV (reference sequence). The CDR3 DNA sequence: TGTGCCAGCTATAACTTCCGTGAGCAGTTCTTC. It is translated as CASYNFREQFF.

This chain joins TRBV5-1 and TRBJ1-6, with D possibly TRBD1 on 5 matching bases. This CDR3 region has 15 residues. Germline lookup yields CDR1 SGHRS and CDR2 YFSETQ. The V end lost 2 bases, the J end lost 8 bases, and 14 bases lay between the germline ends. Written as DNA, the CDR3 is TGCGCCAGCAGCTTAAGCTTGGTAGGGGATTCACCCCTCCACTTT. This codes for CASSLSLVGDSPLHF.

The chain carries TRBV2 and TRBJ1-1, with D maybe TRBD1 (5 bases). CDR1 SNHLY and CDR2 FYNNEI come from the germline V gene. CDR3 length: 14 residues. The V and J ends lost 8 bases and 0 bases respectively, with 13 bases between them. The CDR3 DNA follows: TGTGCCAGCTTAAACAGGCCTATGAACACTGAAGCTTTCTTT. Encoded protein: CASLNRPMNTEAFF.

This clone was recorded only once. The chain has TRBV25-1 and TRBJ2-7; D is possibly TRBD1 (5 bases). V lost 1 base and J lost 2, with 12 bases in between. Germline CDR1 MGHDK, CDR2 SYGVNS. This CDR3 has 15 residues. The CDR3 DNA is TGTGCCAGCAGTGAATCTGGTACAGGAACCTACGAGCAGTACTTC. This translates into CASSESGTGTYEQYF.

The chain couples TRBV4-3 to TRBJ2-5; D perhaps matches TRBD1 (6 bases). The CDR3 extends over 16 amino acids. The V and J ends lost 0 bases and 4 bases respectively, with 15 bases between them. The germline gives CDR1 LGHNA, CDR2 YSLEER. CDR3: CASSQDFGGAGETQYF. DNA of the CDR3: TGCGCCAGCAGCCAAGATTTTGGGGGCGCAGGAGAGACCCAGTACTTC.

The CDR3 sequence is CASNTDAGSGNTIYF. As DNA, the CDR3 is TGTGCCAGCAATACAGACGCCGGATCTGGAAACACCATATATTTT. This chain connects TRBV2 to TRBJ1-3; D ambiguous. V was shortened by 7 bases and J by 1 base, with 14 bases between the two germline ends. The CDR3 spans 15 residues. Germline V CDR1 and CDR2: SNHLY, FYNNEI.

V is TRBV6-5 and J is TRBJ2-7, with 7 bases identical to TRBD1. Losses at the gene ends were 7 bases for V and 3 bases for J; bases not matched to a gene: 6. In germline, CDR1 is MNHEY, CDR2 SVGAGI. CDR3 size: 13 residues. The CDR3 DNA is TGTGCCAGCAAACAGGGGCTCGTCTACGAGCAGTACTTC. Translated, it gives CASKQGLVYEQYF.

J is TRBJ2-1 and V is TRBV3-1 (or the pseudogene TRBV3-2), with TRBD1 as a possible D gene (6 bases). V was cut by 4 bases and J by 9 bases, with 16 bases left in between. CDR3 length: 14 amino acids. Germline lookup yields CDR1 LGHDT and CDR2 YNNKEL (reference sequence). DNA of the CDR3: TGTGCCAGCAGCCCCAGGGGCCGAACACTTGAGCAGTTCTTC. The encoded protein is CASSPRGRTLEQFF.

The chain combines TRBV6-5 with TRBJ1-5; 7 nucleotides line up with TRBD1. In germline, CDR1 is MNHEY, CDR2 SVGAGI. The length of the CDR3 is 15 residues. V was clipped by 8 bases and J by 3 bases; unmatched bases: 10. CDR3 bases: TGTGCCAGCCGGACCGGGACAGCGAACAATCAGCCCCAGCATTTT. Translated, it gives CASRTGTANNQPQHF.

The CDR3 bases are TGTGCCAGCAGCTTAGAACAGGGGGCCTACCCCTATGGCTACACCTTC. This gives the protein CASSLEQGAYPYGYTF. The V gene is TRBV7-9, the J gene TRBJ1-2; 9 bases are shared with TRBD1. The CDR3 has 16 amino acids. Germline V gives CDR1 SEHNR, CDR2 FQNEAQ (reference sequence). After removal of 1 base from V and 4 bases from J, the junction contained 7 bases not matched to a gene.

The chain links TRBV6-5 to TRBJ1-3; D unresolved. The CDR3 is 15 residues long. In germline, CDR1 is MNHEY, CDR2 SVGAGI. Between the trimmed V and J ends, which lost 2 bases and 7 bases, there was a span of 15 bases. The CDR3 bases are TGTGCCAGCAGTTACAGCGGGAGCCTAGGGAACACCATATATTTT. Translation gives CASSYSGSLGNTIYF.

The rearrangement joins TRBV7-9 to TRBJ2-4; 10 bases are a match to TRBD1. The ends lost 5 bases at V and 8 bases at J; junction bases unmatched: 9. The CDR3 has 15 amino acids. CDR1 is SEHNR and CDR2 is FQNEAQ in the germline V gene (reference sequence). The CDR3 is CASSRISGTGDIQYF. CDR3 bases: TGTGCCAGCAGCCGGATCTCGGGGACAGGGGACATTCAGTACTTC. Drawing the rest from reference TRBV7-9 and TRBJ2-4, the complete variable domain is DTGVSQNPRHKITKRGQNVTFRCDPISEHNRLYWYRQTLGQGPEFLTYFQNEAQLEKSRLLSDRFSAERPKGSFSTLEIQRTEQGDSAMYLCASSRISGTGDIQYFGAGTRLSVL.

V is TRBV3-1 (or the pseudogene TRBV3-2) and J is TRBJ1-1, with TRBD1 identical over 7 bases. Trimming cost V 2 bases and J 0 bases; bases outside gene matches: 3. Looked up from germline, CDR1 is LGHDT and CDR2 is YNNKEL (reference sequence). This CDR3 region has 15 residues. This CDR3 reads CASSQKGAVNTEAFF. For the CDR3, the DNA is TGTGCCAGCAGCCAAAAGGGGGCAGTGAACACTGAAGCTTTCTTT.

The V and J genes are TRBV5-6 and TRBJ1-5; D is perhaps TRBD1 (6 bases). Germline CDR1 is SGHDT and CDR2 is YYEEEE. Between the trimmed V and J ends, which lost 2 bases and 7 bases, there was a span of 19 bases. The CDR3 has 16 amino acids. The CDR3 is CASSFLGGGVFQPQHF. In nucleotides, the CDR3 is TGTGCCAGCAGCTTCTTAGGCGGGGGCGTGTTCCAGCCCCAGCATTTT.

The chain employs TRBV28 and TRBJ2-7; D remains ambiguous. Germline V CDR1 and CDR2: MDHEN, SYDVKM. The length of the CDR3 is 11 residues. Trimming shortened V by 3 bases and J by 3 bases, and 3 bases separated the two germline ends. This chain's CDR3 is CASSFFYEQYF. The CDR3 coding sequence is TGTGCCAGCAGTTTCTTCTACGAGCAGTACTTC.

CDR3: CASSYQGHTEAFF. For the CDR3, the DNA is TGTGCCAGCAGTTACCAGGGTCACACTGAAGCTTTCTTT. V is TRBV6-5 and J is TRBJ1-1; maybe TRBD1 (5 bases). The length of the CDR3 is 13 residues. The germline V gene has CDR1 MNHEY and CDR2 SVGAGI. Trimming took off 2 bases at V and 3 bases at J, with 7 bases between the two ends.

In its sample, this clone was seen once. This rearrangement joins TRBV6-5 to TRBJ2-2; TRBD1 agrees at 7 bases. V was pared by 4 bases and J by 4 bases, with 6 bases of the junction left unmatched. CDR1 is MNHEY and CDR2 is SVGAGI in the germline V gene. The CDR3 length is 15 residues. The CDR3 spells CASSSLTGITGELFF. For the CDR3, the DNA is TGTGCCAGCAGTTCCCTGACAGGGATCACCGGGGAGCTGTTTTTT.

This clone was picked up one time. J is TRBJ1-1 and V is TRBV11-2; the D is unclear. The V end lost 4 bases, the J end lost 4 bases, and 22 bases lay between the germline ends. This CDR3 is built from 17 residues. The germline V gene has CDR1 SGHAT and CDR2 FQNNGV. Here the CDR3 reads CASSSGRVGYAGTEAFF. The CDR3 DNA follows: TGTGCCAGCAGCTCCGGGCGGGTAGGGTATGCGGGCACTGAAGCTTTCTTT.

In its sample, this clone was seen once. The chain uses TRBV27 and TRBJ1-6; 8 bases map to TRBD1. CDR1 MNHEY and CDR2 SMNVEV come from the germline V gene (reference sequence). The CDR3 spans 15 residues. J was trimmed by 9 bases and V by 6 bases; bases with no gene match: 10. In DNA form, the CDR3 reads TGTGCCAGCAGCTCCCAGGGGGCAACTACTTCACCCCTCCACTTT. This gives the protein CASSSQGATTSPLHF.

The rearrangement uses TRBV7-3 and TRBJ2-1; D gene uncertain. This CDR3 is 15 amino acids long. CDR1 is SGHTA, CDR2 FQGTGA, per germline. V was trimmed by 2 bases and J by 1 base, leaving 9 bases between them. In DNA, the CDR3 is TGTGCCAGCAGCTTAGGTGGGCAGTCCTACAATGAGCAGTTCTTC. This encodes CASSLGGQSYNEQFF.

The V call is TRBV4-2, the J call TRBJ1-2, with D unresolved. The length of the CDR3 is 16 residues. The ends were cut back, 0 bases at V and 7 bases at J, with 18 bases in the middle. Germline CDR1 and CDR2: LGHNA and YNFKEQ. This CDR3 is CASSQDPLTALVGYTF. The CDR3, as DNA: TGTGCCAGCAGCCAAGATCCCCTTACAGCTTTAGTTGGCTACACCTTC.

This chain links TRBV24-1 with TRBJ1-3; 8 bases align to TRBD1. The CDR3 sequence is 19 residues long. CDR1 is KGHDR, CDR2 SFDVKD, per germline. V gave up 8 bases and J gave up 0 bases; unmatched junction bases: 17. The CDR3 region has the DNA TGTGCCACCATAGCAAACACGACAGGGGACCGACTCTCTGGAAACACCATATATTTT. Protein sequence: CATIANTTGDRLSGNTIYF.

The chain uses TRBV2 and TRBJ2-1, with 9 positions matching TRBD1. Trimming removed 4 bases from V and 8 bases from J; junction bases left unmatched: 9. The length of the CDR3 is 15 residues. Germline-derived CDR1 and CDR2 are SNHLY and FYNNEI. The CDR3 DNA reads as TGTGCCAGCAGTGCGACAGGGGGTGGATGGGATGAGCAGTTCTTC. Translation: CASSATGGGWDEQFF.

This clone was found once. The chain links TRBV6-2 or TRBV6-3 to TRBJ2-3; 8 nucleotides match TRBD1. The CDR3 spans 16 residues. Germline V gene data show CDR1 as MNHEY and CDR2 as SVGEGT. The V gene end was trimmed by 5 bases and the J gene end by 2 bases; junction bases not matched to a gene: 9. CDR3 sequence reads: CASSPRTGSPTDTQYF. CDR3 DNA sequence: TGTGCCAGCAGTCCCCGGACAGGGAGCCCCACAGATACGCAGTATTTT.